The 26 T cell receptor beta chains listed next were all sequenced from one sample in a study of cytomegalovirus exposure and HLA in healthy donors. The primer mix had 60 Vbeta and 13 Jbeta primers. Repertoires were generated with immunoSEQ multiplex PCR, while TCRdb's copy carries only in-frame clones and drops some. The data contain under 200,000 clones, over 70% of them singletons. What was sequenced was PBMCs. These receptors came from a man younger than 40 in good health and CMV-seronegative.

The chain combines TRBV7-8 with TRBJ2-7, with 7 bases lining up with TRBD2. CDR3 size: 15 residues. V trimming: 4 bases; J trimming: 2 bases; junction bases outside the gene matches: 8. Germline CDR1 SGHVS, CDR2 FQNEAQ. The CDR3 region is CASSSLRGVTYEQYF. As DNA, the CDR3 is TGTGCCAGCAGCTCCCTCCGGGGGGTCACCTACGAGCAGTACTTC. The whole variable domain, filled in from reference TRBV7-8 and TRBJ2-7, reads GAGVSQSPRYKVAKRGQDVALRCDPISGHVSLFWYQQALGQGPEFLTYFQNEAQLDKSGLPSDRFFAERPEGSVSTLKIQRTQQEDSAVYLCASSSLRGVTYEQYFGPGTRLTVT.

The chain combines TRBV28 with TRBJ2-6, with TRBD1 identical over 7 bases. This CDR3 region has 18 residues. Germline V gene lookup returns CDR1 MDHEN and CDR2 SYDVKM. J gave up 0 bases and V 5 bases, and 10 bases lay outside the gene matches. CDR3 residues: CASSITGAAPSGANVLTF. In DNA, the CDR3 is TGTGCCAGCAGTATCACAGGGGCGGCTCCCTCTGGGGCCAACGTCCTGACTTTC.

This chain connects TRBV29-1 to TRBJ1-1; TRBD1 agrees at 7 bases. Unmatched junction bases numbered 7, after V lost 6 bases and J lost 6 bases. This CDR3 contains 12 residues. Germline V CDR1 and CDR2: SQVTM, ANQGSEA. The DNA for the CDR3 is TGCAGCGTCGAACAGGGGAGGGCTGAAGCTTTCTTT. Its protein product is CSVEQGRAEAFF.

V usage is TRBV28 and J usage is TRBJ1-1, with 8 bases lining up with TRBD1. Germline lookup yields CDR1 MDHEN and CDR2 SYDVKM. There are 13 residues in the CDR3. Trimming cost V 1 base and J 11 bases; bases outside gene matches: 6. The chain's CDR3 is CASSLSRTGRAFF. Written as DNA, the CDR3 is TGTGCCAGCAGTTTATCCCGGACAGGGAGGGCTTTCTTT.

CDR3 DNA sequence: TGCAGCGTCCCGAGCGGGGTGAACGTGGGCTACACCTTC. Its protein is CSVPSGVNVGYTF. V and J are TRBV29-1 and TRBJ1-2; D unclear. With 6 bases removed from V and 8 bases from J, the gap between germline ends came to 19 bases. There are 13 residues in the CDR3. Germline V gene data show CDR1 as SQVTM and CDR2 as ANQGSEA.

The chain couples TRBV5-5 to TRBJ1-2, with TRBD1 identical over 8 bases. V shed 0 bases and J 2 bases; nucleotides not matched to a gene: 6. Germline values: CDR1 SGHKS, CDR2 YYEKEE (reference sequence). CDR3 length: 16 residues. CDR3 coding DNA: TGTGCCAGCAGCTTGGTATGGAGACAGGGGAACTATGGCTACACCTTC. This sequence encodes CASSLVWRQGNYGYTF.

This chain uses TRBV7-6 with TRBJ2-2; 7 nucleotides align to TRBD1. CDR1 and CDR2 (germline): SGHVS, FNYEAQ. CDR3 size: 12 residues. V dropped 6 bases and J dropped 6; count of bases not matched to a gene: 1. The CDR3 is CASRDRAGELFF. In DNA, the CDR3 is TGTGCCAGCAGAGACAGGGCCGGGGAGCTGTTTTTT.

The chain links TRBV9 to TRBJ1-4; D is undetermined. The CDR3 extends over 14 amino acids. Trimming took 3 bases from V and 7 from J, leaving 13 bases between them. Germline loops: CDR1 SGDLS, CDR2 YYNGEE. The CDR3 region has the DNA TGTGCCAGCAGCGGACCGGGTAGAATTGAAAAACTGTTTTTT. It codes for CASSGPGRIEKLFF. Together with reference TRBV9 and TRBJ1-4, the CDR3 gives the full variable domain: DSGVTQTPKHLITATGQRVTLRCSPRSGDLSVYWYQQSLDQGLQFLIQYYNGEERAKGNILERFSAQQFPDLHSELNLSSLELGDSALYFCASSGPGRIEKLFFGSGTQLSVL.

CDR3 coding DNA: TGTGCCATCACACCGGGACAGGGGTTTCAGGAGCAGTACTTC. This gives the protein CAITPGQGFQEQYF. This sequence joins TRBV10-3 and TRBJ2-7; 10 positions agree with TRBD1. The CDR3 totals 14 residues. J lost 7 bases, V lost 7 bases, and 10 bases had no gene match. CDR1 is ENHRY, CDR2 SYGVKD, per germline.

The CDR3, as DNA: TGTGCCAGTAGTAGCGGGGGCTACCAAGAGCAGTTCTTC. Translating it yields CASSSGGYQEQFF. V usage is TRBV19 and J usage is TRBJ2-1; tentatively, D is TRBD2 (7 bases). Germline CDR1 reads LNHDA; CDR2 reads SQIVND (reference sequence). Trimming left V 4 bases short and J 10 bases short, with 14 bases between. The CDR3 is 13 residues long.

The CDR3 spells CAQGVYEQYF. The CDR3 DNA sequence: TGTGCGCAGGGGGTTTACGAGCAGTACTTC. The rearrangement joins TRBV30 to TRBJ2-7, with 7 bases identical to TRBD1. Germline assignment: CDR1 GTSNPN and CDR2 SVGIG (reference sequence). CDR3 length equals 10 residues.

This clone occurred a few times. The chain has TRBV4-2 and TRBJ1-1; D uncertain. The germline V gene has CDR1 LGHNA and CDR2 YNFKEQ. This CDR3 comprises 14 residues. Trimming shortened V by 6 bases and J by 6 bases, and 17 bases separated the two germline ends. CDR3 coding DNA: TGTGCCAGCAGTCCATCGCCGGGGTTGGCTGAAGCTTTCTTT. As protein: CASSPSPGLAEAFF.

The sample holds one count of this clone. This rearrangement joins TRBV13 to TRBJ2-1; 11 positions match TRBD2. V trimming: 4 bases; J trimming: 4 bases; junction bases outside the gene matches: 15. Looked up from germline, CDR1 is PRHDT and CDR2 is FYEKMQ (reference sequence). CDR3 length: 19 amino acids. CDR3 loop: CASSSYAGLADPKYNEQFF. The CDR3 coding sequence is TGTGCCAGCAGCTCTTATGCGGGACTAGCGGACCCCAAGTACAATGAGCAGTTCTTC.

This clone was detected a few times. A junction boundary mismatches the germline segment, possibly from a read error. The V gene is TRBV7-9, the J gene TRBJ2-7; D might be TRBD1 or TRBD2, each matching 5 bases. The CDR3 has 16 residues. Germline V lookup: CDR1 SEHNR, CDR2 FQNEAQ (reference sequence). CDR3 sequence (DNA): TGTTCCAGCAGCTTAGCGCCGACAGCCAAGTCCTACGAGCAGTACTTC. As protein: CSSSLAPTAKSYEQYF.

The rearrangement joins TRBV7-9 to TRBJ2-1; 7 bases agree with TRBD1. V shed 4 bases, J shed 0 bases, and the junction held 3 bases outside the gene matches. The CDR3 is made up of 15 amino acids. Germline V gene sequence: CDR1 SEHNR, CDR2 FQNEAQ (reference sequence). The CDR3 region has the DNA TGTGCCAGCAGCTACCGACAGGGCTCCTACAATGAGCAGTTCTTC. Its protein product is CASSYRQGSYNEQFF.

The CDR3 DNA is TGTGCTAGTTCGGACAGTCCGAATTCACCCCTCCACTTT. This gives the protein CASSDSPNSPLHF. This chain links TRBV12-5 with TRBJ1-6; D might be TRBD1 (6 bases). The germline V and J ends were trimmed by 8 bases and 7 bases, with 12 bases remaining between them. The germline gives CDR1 LGHNT, CDR2 FRNRAP. CDR3 length: 13 amino acids.

The chain employs TRBV4-2 and TRBJ2-5; TRBD2 matches 14 bases. Germline CDR1 and CDR2: LGHNA and YNFKEQ. Germline trimming cut 0 bases from V and 3 bases from J; bases unmatched to any gene: 3. This CDR3 is 17 amino acids long. This CDR3 reads CASSQETSGGAEETQYF. The CDR3 bases are TGTGCCAGCAGCCAAGAGACTAGCGGGGGGGCGGAAGAGACCCAGTACTTC.

The CDR3 protein is CAISDPEGSVIVDEQFF. The DNA of the CDR3 is TGTGCCATCAGTGACCCCGAGGGTAGCGTCATCGTGGATGAGCAGTTCTTC. V gene TRBV10-3 combines with J gene TRBJ2-1; tentatively, D is TRBD2 (5 bases). V lost 3 bases, J lost 8 bases, and 23 bases lay in between. CDR1 is ENHRY, CDR2 SYGVKD, per germline. CDR3 size: 17 residues.

DNA for the CDR3: TGCAGTGCTAGGGGCAAAGCTTTCTTT. Translating gives CSARGKAFF. The chain is built from TRBV20-1 and TRBJ1-1; no clear D. This CDR3 has 9 amino acids. The V end was cut by 3 bases, the J end by 9 bases, with 5 bases between. CDR1 and CDR2 (germline): DFQATT, SNEGSKA (reference sequence).

CDR3 protein: CASSGRGRGATEAFF. The CDR3 DNA follows: TGTGCCAGTAGTGGCCGAGGCAGGGGGGCGACTGAAGCTTTCTTT. The chain links TRBV19 to TRBJ1-1; the match to TRBD1 covers 7 bases. The CDR3 has 15 amino acids. The germline V gene has CDR1 LNHDA and CDR2 SQIVND (reference sequence). The V gene end was trimmed by 5 bases and the J gene end by 5 bases; junction bases not matched to a gene: 11.

J is TRBJ2-7 and V is TRBV7-9, with D possibly being TRBD1 (5 bases). Germline CDR1 is SEHNR and CDR2 is FQNEAQ (reference sequence). Trimming removed 4 bases at V and 0 bases at J, with 7 bases between. The CDR3 extends over 13 amino acids. In DNA form, the CDR3 reads TGTGCCAGCAGCTACGACAGCTCCTACGAGCAGTACTTC. It is translated as CASSYDSSYEQYF.

This sequence joins TRBV5-8 and TRBJ2-7; 8 bases are shared with TRBD2. Germline V gene lookup returns CDR1 SGHTS and CDR2 YDEGEE. The junction had 10 bases not matched to a gene; V was cut back by 6 bases and J by 2 bases. The CDR3 has 15 amino acids. The CDR3 region has the DNA TGTGCCAGCAACCGGGGACTAGGACCTCCCTACGAGCAGTACTTC. Its translation is CASNRGLGPPYEQYF.

The chain carries TRBV5-1 and TRBJ2-3; 7 bases line up with TRBD2. V was pared by 0 bases and J by 2 bases, with 9 bases of the junction left unmatched. The CDR3 runs to 17 residues. Germline CDR1 SGHRS, CDR2 YFSETQ. CDR3 in DNA: TGCGCCAGCAGCTTGGTGGCCCTAGCGGCCGCCACAGATACGCAGTATTTT. This sequence encodes CASSLVALAAATDTQYF.

This clone occurred a few times. The V call is TRBV11-2, the J call TRBJ2-3, with 8 bases fitting TRBD2. Trimming removed 3 bases from V and 8 bases from J; junction bases left unmatched: 7. Germline values: CDR1 SGHAT, CDR2 FQNNGV. The CDR3 covers 14 residues. CDR3 coding DNA: TGTGCCAGCAGCTTCCCCGGGGGGGATTTTACGCAGTATTTT. Translated, it gives CASSFPGGDFTQYF.

The V gene is TRBV7-2, the J gene TRBJ2-5, with TRBD1 matching 8 bases. CDR1 SGHTA and CDR2 FQGNSA come from the germline V gene. V trimming: 3 bases; J trimming: 5 bases; junction bases outside the gene matches: 11. The CDR3 has 16 amino acids. The CDR3 sequence is CASSLSDRGGYETQYF. CDR3 bases: TGTGCCAGCAGCTTGAGCGACAGGGGCGGCTATGAGACCCAGTACTTC.

The rearrangement joins TRBV5-4 to TRBJ2-5, with TRBD1 matching 7 bases. Trimming at V came to 4 bases and at J to 2 bases, leaving 8 bases not matched to a gene. Germline CDR1 is SGHNT and CDR2 is YYREEE (reference sequence). CDR3 length: 15 residues. The DNA for the CDR3 is TGTGCCAGCAGCCCACCCGGACAGGAACAAGAGACCCAGTACTTC. It is translated as CASSPPGQEQETQYF.